The 25 T cell receptor beta chains listed next were all sequenced from one sample in a study of cytomegalovirus exposure and HLA in healthy donors. Use of 60 Vbeta and 13 Jbeta primers characterized the PCR. Produced via immunoSEQ multiplex PCR; TCRdb's table is partial and in-frame only. The table lists tens of thousands of clones, 67% of them singletons. The sample was PBMCs. The receptor source for this set is a woman aged 45-65 years in good health and CMV-seropositive.

This clone was picked up a small number of times. The rearrangement joins TRBV5-1 to TRBJ2-1, with 11 bases lining up with TRBD2. Trimming at V came to 4 bases and at J to 8 bases, leaving 11 bases not matched to a gene. CDR3 length: 16 residues. CDR1 is SGHRS and CDR2 is YFSETQ in the germline V gene. Here the CDR3 DNA reads TGCGCCAGCAGCCCCGGCTCTAGCGGGGGGCTGGATGAGCAGTTCTTC. Protein: CASSPGSSGGLDEQFF.

This clone is a singleton in its sample. This rearrangement joins TRBV6-4 to TRBJ2-2, with a weak D call TRBD2 (5 bases). The V and J ends lost 5 bases and 10 bases respectively, with 17 bases between them. Germline CDR1 and CDR2: MRHNA and SNTAGT. The CDR3 is made up of 14 amino acids. The CDR3 region is CASSNGVRSEELFF. The CDR3 DNA reads as TGTGCCAGCAGTAACGGGGTCCGGTCCGAGGAGCTGTTTTTT.

The chain has TRBV4-1 and TRBJ2-5; 9 positions match TRBD2. V lost 4 bases to trimming and J lost 5 bases; unmatched junction nucleotides: 14. The CDR3 runs 17 residues. Germline CDR1 and CDR2: MGHRA and YSYEKL. CDR3 residues: CASSLIIAGVRVETQYF. The CDR3 DNA sequence: TGCGCCAGCAGCCTCATCATAGCGGGGGTGCGGGTTGAGACCCAGTACTTC.

The genes are TRBV25-1 and TRBJ2-3, with D perhaps matching TRBD1 (5 bases). V gave up 1 base and J gave up 2 bases, with 10 bases separating them. Germline V lookup: CDR1 MGHDK, CDR2 SYGVNS. This CDR3 has 15 amino acids. The CDR3 nucleotides are TGTGCCAGCAGTGAATCAGGGCGGATCACAGATACGCAGTATTTT. Protein: CASSESGRITDTQYF.

As concerns this clone: One end of the junction does not line up with germline, which may come from a read error. The chain uses TRBV7-9 and TRBJ1-5, with D uncertain. Germline V lookup: CDR1 SEHNR, CDR2 FQNEAQ (reference sequence). The CDR3 runs to 15 residues. CDR3 DNA sequence: TGTTCCAGCAGCTTAGCATCCCAAATCAATCAGCCCCAGCATTTT. It is translated as CSSSLASQINQPQHF. Full variable domain (missing parts from reference TRBV7-9 and TRBJ1-5): DTGVSQNPRHKITKRGQNVTFRCDPISEHNRLYWYRQTLGQGPEFLTYFQNEAQLEKSRLLSDRFSAERPKGSFSTLEIQRTEQGDSAMYLCSSSLASQINQPQHFGDGTRLSIL.

This clone came up a few times. The chain couples TRBV7-6 to TRBJ2-5; D is perhaps TRBD2 (9 bases). Trimming removed 5 bases at V and 1 base at J, with 35 bases between. This CDR3 spans 22 amino acids. Germline V gives CDR1 SGHVS, CDR2 FNYEAQ. CDR3 coding DNA: TGTGCCAGCAGCCCCGACAGGGGAGTGAGTCTAGCGGGGACAAAATCCCAAGAGACCCAGTACTTC. This encodes CASSPDRGVSLAGTKSQETQYF.

This rearrangement joins TRBV6-1 to TRBJ2-3, with D perhaps TRBD1 (6 bases). This CDR3 is built from 18 residues. Germline lookup yields CDR1 MNHNS and CDR2 SASEGT. With 3 bases removed from V and 0 bases from J, the gap between germline ends came to 19 bases. The CDR3 coding sequence is TGTGCCAGCAGTGACCTAGGTGGGGGCTTCACGAGCACAGATACGCAGTATTTT. It specifies CASSDLGGGFTSTDTQYF.

This chain uses TRBV6-5 with TRBJ1-2, with 8 bases aligning to TRBD1. CDR1 MNHEY and CDR2 SVGAGI come from the germline V gene. This CDR3 contains 12 residues. The V segment lost 5 bases and the J segment 6 bases; nucleotides outside the gene matches: 2. The CDR3 reads CASSRTGHGYTF. CDR3 nucleotide sequence: TGTGCCAGCAGTCGGACAGGGCATGGCTACACCTTC.

In its sample, this clone was seen a few times. The chain has TRBV9 and TRBJ2-2, with TRBD1 matching 9 bases. V lost 7 bases, J lost 6 bases, and 7 bases stayed unmatched. Germline V gene data show CDR1 as SGDLS and CDR2 as YYNGEE. This CDR3 contains 14 residues. In nucleotides, the CDR3 is TGTGCCAGCTCCGGGACAGGGATGTCCGGGGAGCTGTTTTTT. Translated, it gives CASSGTGMSGELFF.

The chain combines TRBV6-5 with TRBJ1-3; D perhaps matches TRBD1 (5 bases). Germline V gene lookup returns CDR1 MNHEY and CDR2 SVGAGI. The V end was cut by 5 bases, the J end by 3 bases, with 11 bases between. The length of the CDR3 is 14 residues. CDR3 sequence: CASSRGAGGNTIYF. In DNA form, the CDR3 reads TGTGCCAGCAGTCGTGGGGCAGGTGGAAACACCATATATTTT.

The chain combines TRBV28 with TRBJ1-3; 7 bases agree with TRBD1. The CDR3 runs 14 residues. Germline CDR1 reads MDHEN; CDR2 reads SYDVKM. V was clipped by 3 bases and J by 2 bases; unmatched bases: 1. CDR3 coding DNA: TGTGCCAGCAGTTTCGGGACAGCTGGAAACACCATATATTTT. This translates into CASSFGTAGNTIYF.

The rearrangement uses TRBV9 and TRBJ2-1; the match to TRBD2 covers 12 bases. Per the germline V gene, CDR1 is SGDLS and CDR2 is YYNGEE. The CDR3 has 15 residues. V shed 4 bases, J shed 5 bases, and the junction held 4 bases outside the gene matches. CDR3 coding DNA: TGTGCCAGCAGCCAGACTAGCGGGGGCCACAATGAGCAGTTCTTC. As protein: CASSQTSGGHNEQFF.

The rearrangement links TRBV10-3 to TRBJ1-2; 10 bases fit TRBD1. Germline trimming cut 5 bases from V and 6 bases from J; bases unmatched to any gene: 6. Germline lookup yields CDR1 ENHRY and CDR2 SYGVKD. The CDR3 contains 14 residues. The CDR3 here is CAISTGTGEDGYTF. The CDR3 nucleotides are TGTGCCATCAGTACCGGGACAGGGGAGGATGGCTACACCTTC.

The chain couples TRBV7-2 to TRBJ2-7; weak D call: TRBD1 (6 bases). The CDR3 covers 13 residues. Trimming removed 4 bases at V and 6 bases at J, with 13 bases between. CDR1 is SGHTA, CDR2 FQGNSA, per germline. In DNA, the CDR3 is TGTGCCAGCAGCTGGGACACCGGTAGCGAGCAGTACTTC. This encodes CASSWDTGSEQYF.

In DNA form, the CDR3 reads TGTGCCATCAGCCAGGTGGGGGGCTACAATGAGCAGTTCTTC. Translation: CAISQVGGYNEQFF. J is TRBJ2-1 and V is TRBV10-3; D may be TRBD2 (6 bases). Germline CDR1 reads ENHRY; CDR2 reads SYGVKD. Trimming shortened V by 6 bases and J by 3 bases, and 12 bases separated the two germline ends. The length of the CDR3 is 14 residues.

The chain has TRBV21-1 and TRBJ2-2; the table names TRBD1, a call not compared with the DNA. TRBV21-1 is recorded as a pseudogene. The CDR3 is 15 amino acids. The CDR3 region is CASSSEDRGHPELFF. The CDR3 DNA reads TGTGCCAGCAGCTCCGAGGACAGGGGGCATCCGGAGCTGTTTTTT.

This clone appeared a few times. J is TRBJ1-2 and V is TRBV6-4, with 9 nucleotides matching TRBD1. The CDR3 spans 18 residues. Germline V gives CDR1 MRHNA, CDR2 SNTAGT. With 0 bases clipped from V and 0 bases from J, the junction kept 8 bases outside the gene matches. This CDR3 reads CASSDSSGQGRPNYGYTF. The CDR3 DNA follows: TGTGCCAGCAGTGACTCCTCCGGACAGGGGAGGCCTAACTATGGCTACACCTTC.

The chain links TRBV28 to TRBJ1-2, with 8 bases identical to TRBD1. Germline values: CDR1 MDHEN, CDR2 SYDVKM. The CDR3 has 17 amino acids. After removal of 4 bases from V and 7 bases from J, the junction contained 17 bases not matched to a gene. For the CDR3, the DNA is TGTGCCAGCAGTTCTTTTGAGGCAGGGGGCGCCTCTGGTGGCTACACCTTC. Its translation is CASSSFEAGGASGGYTF.

The chain links TRBV7-9 to TRBJ1-6, with a possible D match to TRBD1 (6 bases). V shed 0 bases and J shed 9 bases, with 6 bases lying between them. In germline, CDR1 is SEHNR, CDR2 FQNEAQ (reference sequence). CDR3 length: 13 amino acids. The CDR3 DNA reads TGTGCCAGCAGCTTAGCGGGGGCTTCACCCCTCCACTTT. Translated: CASSLAGASPLHF.

This chain joins TRBV7-9 and TRBJ2-3; possible D gene TRBD1, 6 bases. Trimming took 1 base from V and 2 from J, leaving 7 bases between them. The V gene's germline CDR1 is SEHNR and CDR2 FQNEAQ (reference sequence). CDR3 size: 14 residues. CDR3 bases: TGTGCCAGCAGCTTAGGGGGGCCCACAGATACGCAGTATTTT. Amino acid sequence: CASSLGGPTDTQYF.

This chain joins TRBV7-9 and TRBJ2-2, with D possibly being TRBD1 (6 bases). V lost 7 bases, J lost 1 base, and 10 bases lay in between. The CDR3 loop spans 14 amino acids. In germline, CDR1 is SEHNR, CDR2 FQNEAQ (reference sequence). CDR3 nucleotide sequence: TGTGCCAGCAAGCAGACAGGGAACACCGGGGAGCTGTTTTTT. This translates into CASKQTGNTGELFF.

This chain uses TRBV10-3 with TRBJ1-2; 7 bases fit TRBD1. There are 12 residues in the CDR3. Germline V gene lookup returns CDR1 ENHRY and CDR2 SYGVKD. Germline trimming cut 3 bases from V and 7 bases from J; bases unmatched to any gene: 2. DNA of the CDR3: TGTGCCATCAGTGATGGGACAGCTGGCTACACCTTC. It is translated as CAISDGTAGYTF.

This chain links TRBV28 with TRBJ1-2; no clear D. Germline V gives CDR1 MDHEN, CDR2 SYDVKM. The CDR3 is made up of 14 amino acids. V gave up 6 bases and J gave up 4 bases, with 15 bases separating them. The DNA for the CDR3 is TGTGCCAGCAGCCCCTTAGCGAATCTCTATGGCTACACCTTC. Residues: CASSPLANLYGYTF.

The chain couples TRBV2 to TRBJ1-5, with D possibly being TRBD1 (5 bases). This CDR3 is 13 amino acids long. Trimming removed 7 bases from V and 9 bases from J, with 16 bases in between. Germline loops: CDR1 SNHLY, CDR2 FYNNEI. This CDR3 reads CASKVGREGPQHF. The CDR3 nucleotides are TGTGCCAGCAAGGTTGGCAGGGAGGGGCCCCAGCATTTT.

This clone occurred once. The rearrangement uses TRBV28 and TRBJ1-4; the D gene is possibly TRBD1 (5 bases). The CDR3 is made up of 15 amino acids. Germline lookup yields CDR1 MDHEN and CDR2 SYDVKM. The ends were cut back, 6 bases at V and 7 bases at J, with 18 bases in the middle. This chain's CDR3 is CASSRQVGEGEKLFF. The CDR3 DNA follows: TGTGCCAGCAGCCGGCAGGTGGGGGAGGGTGAAAAACTGTTTTTT.